This T cell receptor (beta chain) is from a study of CD8 T cells in Susac syndrome. The authors negatively isolated CD8+ and CD4+ T cells and FACS-enriched TEMRA cells. It was with random hexamers that 0.5 to 1 ug RNA was reverse transcribed. TCRdb reprocessed the immunoSEQ multiplex PCR reads via MiXCR and lists one record per CDR3 protein. Of about 250,000 distinct CDR3 sequences listed, 90% to 95% are singletons. The V gene lost 8 bases and the J gene lost 8 bases, with 22 bases spanning the gap. The CDR3 length is 15 residues. This TCR derives from a human donor with multiple sclerosis. The material sequenced was CD4+ T cells from PBMCs. The chain is built from TRBV12-3 or TRBV12-4 and TRBJ2-1; the D gene is possibly TRBD1 (5 bases). CDR3 sequence reads: CASARDWVLVHEQFF. CDR3 nucleotides: TGTGCCAGCGCCAGGGATTGGGTCCTCGTCCATGAGCAGTTCTTC.